Here is one T cell receptor (beta chain) with its context. The study assigned cohorts using participant-reported clinical history. This sample is drawn from a study of blood T cell repertoires in COVID-19. Whole-study context: Italy, Spain and the United States were the sources of the convalescent and acute COVID-19 samples. The cDNA or gDNA used as material had been derived from T cells, B-cell-depleted T cells, or PBMCs.

The CDR3 is 17 amino acids. CDR1 is SGHTS and CDR2 is YDEGEE in the germline V gene. The V end lost 4 bases, the J end lost 1 base, and 20 bases lay between the germline ends. How the authors handled the data: Estimation of nucleated cell counts was performed using reference gene primer amplification. Method: immunoSEQ multiplex PCR; TCRdb's copy keeps in-frame clones and lacks some. For V, J and clone size, that table is used; D and trimming come from the DNA. The sample has 150,000 to 200,000 clones, about nine tenths seen once. The genes are TRBV5-8 and TRBJ1-2; D perhaps matches TRBD1 (6 bases). The sequenced material came from PBMCs or T cells enriched from blood (not recorded which). The clonotype was recovered from a woman aged 18-30 years who had recovered from COVID-19. The DNA for the CDR3 is TGTGCCAGCAGCGATTTCAGGGGAGTTGGGGTTAACTATGGCTACACCTTC. Protein sequence: CASSDFRGVGVNYGYTF.